Detailed here is one T cell receptor (beta chain). These data come from a study of CD8+ T cells in alopecia areata. It was cDNA, reverse transcribed from extracted RNA, that served as the sequencing template. Libraries were prepared by immunoSEQ multiplex PCR; TCRdb keeps only in-frame clonotypes and omits some of them. The sample consists of about 140,000 clones, about 88% of them appearing once. The V end was cut by 4 bases, the J end by 4 bases, with 23 bases between. Germline values: CDR1 GTSNPN, CDR2 SVGIG (reference sequence). This CDR3 spans 16 amino acids. Regarding treatment: oral pan-JAK inhibitor, 5-10 mg twice daily.

This TCR came from a human donor with alopecia areata. The chain is built from TRBV30 and TRBJ2-7; no clear D. This specimen was CD8+ T cells sorted from blood, taken at week 4, from a patient treated with tofacitinib. The CDR3 loop reads CAWTRSRNLPGYEQYF. In DNA, the CDR3 is TGTGCCTGGACCCGATCCCGGAACCTGCCAGGTTACGAGCAGTACTTC.